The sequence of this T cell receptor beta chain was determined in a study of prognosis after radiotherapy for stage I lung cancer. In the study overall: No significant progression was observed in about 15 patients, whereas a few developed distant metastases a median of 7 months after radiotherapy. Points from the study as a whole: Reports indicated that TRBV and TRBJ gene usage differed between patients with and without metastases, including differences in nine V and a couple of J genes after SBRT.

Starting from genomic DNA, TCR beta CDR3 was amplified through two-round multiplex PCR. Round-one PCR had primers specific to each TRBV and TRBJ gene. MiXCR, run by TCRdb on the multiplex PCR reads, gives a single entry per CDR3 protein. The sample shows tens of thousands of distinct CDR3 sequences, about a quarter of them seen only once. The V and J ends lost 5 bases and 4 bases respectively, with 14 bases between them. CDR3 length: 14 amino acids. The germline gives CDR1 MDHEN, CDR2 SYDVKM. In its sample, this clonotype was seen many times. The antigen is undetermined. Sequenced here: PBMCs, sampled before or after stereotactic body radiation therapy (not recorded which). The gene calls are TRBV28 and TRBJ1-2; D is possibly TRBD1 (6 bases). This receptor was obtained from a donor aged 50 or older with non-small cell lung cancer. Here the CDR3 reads CASSQGQLRYGYTF. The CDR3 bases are TGTGCCAGCAGTCAGGGGCAGCTTCGCTATGGCTACACCTTC.